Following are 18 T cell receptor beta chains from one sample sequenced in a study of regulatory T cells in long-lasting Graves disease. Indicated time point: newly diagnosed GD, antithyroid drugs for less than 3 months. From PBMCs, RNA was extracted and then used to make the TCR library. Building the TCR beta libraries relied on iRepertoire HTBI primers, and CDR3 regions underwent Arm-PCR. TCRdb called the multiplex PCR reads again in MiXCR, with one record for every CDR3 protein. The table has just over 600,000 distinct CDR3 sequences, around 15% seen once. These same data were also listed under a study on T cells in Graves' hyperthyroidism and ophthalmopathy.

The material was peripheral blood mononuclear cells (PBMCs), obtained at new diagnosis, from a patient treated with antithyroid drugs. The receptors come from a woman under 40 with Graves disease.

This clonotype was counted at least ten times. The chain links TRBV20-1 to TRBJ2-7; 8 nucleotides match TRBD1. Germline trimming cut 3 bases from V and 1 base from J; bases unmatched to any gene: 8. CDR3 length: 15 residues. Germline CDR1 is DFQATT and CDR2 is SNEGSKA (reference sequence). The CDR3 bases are TGCAGTGCTAGTTCTGGGACAGGTCTGTCCTACGAGCAGTACTTC. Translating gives CSASSGTGLSYEQYF.

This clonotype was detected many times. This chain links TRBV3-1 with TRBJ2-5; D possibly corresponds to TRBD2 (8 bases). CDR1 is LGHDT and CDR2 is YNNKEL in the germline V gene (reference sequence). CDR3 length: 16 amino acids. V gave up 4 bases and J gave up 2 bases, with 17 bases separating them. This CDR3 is CASSPGGQGGQETQYF. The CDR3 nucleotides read TGTGCCAGCAGCCCGGGGGGGCAGGGGGGTCAAGAGACCCAGTACTTC.

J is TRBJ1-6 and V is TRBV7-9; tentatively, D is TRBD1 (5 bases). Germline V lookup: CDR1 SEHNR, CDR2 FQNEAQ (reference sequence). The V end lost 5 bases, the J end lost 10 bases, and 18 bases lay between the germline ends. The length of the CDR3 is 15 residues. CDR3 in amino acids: CASSPRQGSYSPLHF. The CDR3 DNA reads TGTGCCAGCAGCCCAAGGCAGGGCAGTTACTCACCCCTCCACTTT. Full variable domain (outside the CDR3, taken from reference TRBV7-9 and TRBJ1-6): DTGVSQNPRHKITKRGQNVTFRCDPISEHNRLYWYRQTLGQGPEFLTYFQNEAQLEKSRLLSDRFSAERPKGSFSTLEIQRTEQGDSAMYLCASSPRQGSYSPLHFGNGTRLTVT.

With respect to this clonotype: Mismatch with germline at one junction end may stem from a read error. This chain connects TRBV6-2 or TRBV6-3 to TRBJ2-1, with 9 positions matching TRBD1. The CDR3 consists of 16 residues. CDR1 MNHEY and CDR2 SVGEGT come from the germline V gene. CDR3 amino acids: CASSDRGVMTGNERFF. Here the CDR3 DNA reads TGTGCCAGCAGTGACAGGGGGGTAATGACAGGCAATGAGCGGTTCTTC.

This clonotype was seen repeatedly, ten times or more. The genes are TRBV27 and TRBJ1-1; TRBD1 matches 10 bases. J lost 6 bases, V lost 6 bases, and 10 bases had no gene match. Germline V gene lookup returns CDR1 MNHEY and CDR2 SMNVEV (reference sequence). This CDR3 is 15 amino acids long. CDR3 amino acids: CASRNPGQGMAEAFF. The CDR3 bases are TGTGCCAGCAGGAATCCGGGACAGGGGATGGCTGAAGCTTTCTTT.

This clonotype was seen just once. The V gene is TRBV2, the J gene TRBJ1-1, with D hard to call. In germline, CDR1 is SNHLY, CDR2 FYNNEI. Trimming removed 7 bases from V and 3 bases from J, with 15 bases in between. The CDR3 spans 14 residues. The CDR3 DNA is TGTGCCAGCACCGGCTTTTTGGAGGACACTGAAGCTTTCTTT. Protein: CASTGFLEDTEAFF.

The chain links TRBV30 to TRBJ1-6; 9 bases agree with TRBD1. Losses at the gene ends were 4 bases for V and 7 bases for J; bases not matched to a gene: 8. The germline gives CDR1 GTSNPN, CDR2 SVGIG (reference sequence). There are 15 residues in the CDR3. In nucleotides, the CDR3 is TGTGCCTGGAAGGACAGGGGCTTTACCAATTCACCCCTCCACTTT. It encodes CAWKDRGFTNSPLHF.

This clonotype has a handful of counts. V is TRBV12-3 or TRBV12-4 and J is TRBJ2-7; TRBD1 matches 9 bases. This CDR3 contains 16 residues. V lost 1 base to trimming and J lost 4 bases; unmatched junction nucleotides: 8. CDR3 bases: TGTGCCAGCAGTTTAGTAATGGGGGACAGGGTTTACGAGCAGTACTTC. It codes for CASSLVMGDRVYEQYF.

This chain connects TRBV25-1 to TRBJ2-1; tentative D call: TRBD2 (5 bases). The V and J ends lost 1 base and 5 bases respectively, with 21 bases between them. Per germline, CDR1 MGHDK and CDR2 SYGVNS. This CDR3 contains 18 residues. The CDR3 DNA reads TGTGCCAGCAGTGAATTGGAAAGCGGTACGAGCGGCGACAATGAGCAGTTCTTC. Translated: CASSELESGTSGDNEQFF.

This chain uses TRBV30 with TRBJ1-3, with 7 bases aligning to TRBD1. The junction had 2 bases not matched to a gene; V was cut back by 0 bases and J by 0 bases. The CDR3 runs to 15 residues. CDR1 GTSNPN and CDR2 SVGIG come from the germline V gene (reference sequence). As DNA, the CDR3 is TGTGCCTGGAGTGTGGGACAGAACTCTGGAAACACCATATATTTT. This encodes CAWSVGQNSGNTIYF.

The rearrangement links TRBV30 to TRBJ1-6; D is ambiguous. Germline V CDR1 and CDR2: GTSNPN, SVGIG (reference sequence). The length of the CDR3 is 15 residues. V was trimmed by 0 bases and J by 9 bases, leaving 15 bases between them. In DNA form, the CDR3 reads TGTGCCTGGAGTGTTGCTGACCTCTCTTCTTCACCCCTCCACTTT. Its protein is CAWSVADLSSSPLHF. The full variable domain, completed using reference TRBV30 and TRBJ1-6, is SQTIHQWPATLVQPVGSPLSLECTVEGTSNPNLYWYRQAAGRGLQLLFYSVGIGQISSEVPQNLSASRPQDRQFILSSKKLLLSDSGFYLCAWSVADLSSSPLHFGNGTRLTVT.

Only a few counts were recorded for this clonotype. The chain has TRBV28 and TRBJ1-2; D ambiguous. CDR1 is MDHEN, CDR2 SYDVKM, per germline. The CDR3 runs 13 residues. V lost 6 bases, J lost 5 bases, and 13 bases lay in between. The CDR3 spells CASRAGREYGYTF. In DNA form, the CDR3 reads TGTGCCAGCAGGGCCGGACGGGAGTATGGCTACACCTTC.

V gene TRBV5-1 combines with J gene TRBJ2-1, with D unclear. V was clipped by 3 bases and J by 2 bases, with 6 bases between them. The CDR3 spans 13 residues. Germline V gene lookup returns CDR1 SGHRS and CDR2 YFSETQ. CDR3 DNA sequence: TGCGCCAGCAGCTCCGTACCCTACAATGAGCAGTTCTTC. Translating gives CASSSVPYNEQFF. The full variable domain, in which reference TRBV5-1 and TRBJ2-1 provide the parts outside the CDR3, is KAGVTQTPRYLIKTRGQQVTLSCSPISGHRSVSWYQQTPGQGLQFLFEYFSETQRNKGNFPGRFSGRQFSNSRSEMNVSTLELGDSALYLCASSSVPYNEQFFGPGTRLTVL.

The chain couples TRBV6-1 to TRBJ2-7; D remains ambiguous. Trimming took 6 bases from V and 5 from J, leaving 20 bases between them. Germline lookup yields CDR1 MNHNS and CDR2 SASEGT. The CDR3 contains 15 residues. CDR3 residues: CASSFRTAIYHEQYF. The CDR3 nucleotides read TGTGCCAGCAGCTTTCGAACAGCCATTTACCACGAGCAGTACTTC.

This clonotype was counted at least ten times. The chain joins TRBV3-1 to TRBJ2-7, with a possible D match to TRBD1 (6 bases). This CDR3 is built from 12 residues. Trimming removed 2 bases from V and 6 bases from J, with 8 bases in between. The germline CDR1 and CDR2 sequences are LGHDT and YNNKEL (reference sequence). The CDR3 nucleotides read TGTGCCAGCAGCCAAACAGGGCTCGAGCAGTACTTC. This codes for CASSQTGLEQYF.

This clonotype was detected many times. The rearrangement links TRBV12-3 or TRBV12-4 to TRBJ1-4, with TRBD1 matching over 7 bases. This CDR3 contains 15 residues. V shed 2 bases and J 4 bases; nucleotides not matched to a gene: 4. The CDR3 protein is CASSLSTGVNEKLFF. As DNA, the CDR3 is TGTGCCAGCAGTTTATCAACAGGGGTTAATGAAAAACTGTTTTTT.

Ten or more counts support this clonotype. CDR3 sequence reads: CASSPRRIEEQYF. The CDR3 region has the DNA TGTGCCAGCTCACCCCGACGGATAGAGGAGCAGTACTTC. The chain is built from TRBV18 and TRBJ2-7; D uncertain. The CDR3 contains 13 residues. The V and J ends lost 3 bases and 7 bases respectively, with 13 bases between them. Germline V gene sequence: CDR1 KGHSH, CDR2 LQKENI.

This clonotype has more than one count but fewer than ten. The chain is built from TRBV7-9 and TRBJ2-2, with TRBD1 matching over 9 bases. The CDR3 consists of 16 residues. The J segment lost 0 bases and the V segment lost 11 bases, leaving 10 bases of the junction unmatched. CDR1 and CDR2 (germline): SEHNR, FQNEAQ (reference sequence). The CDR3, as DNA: TGTGCCGTCCCCTCGGGACAGGGTACGAACACCGGGGAGCTGTTTTTT. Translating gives CAVPSGQGTNTGELFF.